The entry that follows covers one T cell receptor beta chain sequence. The target antigen is unknown. This entry comes from a study of T-cell memory formation after mild COVID-19. The study, taken as a whole, reports: Researchers found some responding clones in pre-infection memory, a sign that cross-reactive memory joined.

This CDR3 spans 14 amino acids. V dropped 0 bases and J dropped 5 bases, with 9 bases sitting between them. The germline V gene has CDR1 SGHRS and CDR2 YFSETQ. TCRdb re-analysed the 5' RACE reads in MiXCR, keeping a single row per CDR3 protein. In the table there are tens of thousands of distinct CDR3 sequences, 10% to 15% of which are singletons. The clonotype comes from an adult woman who had mild COVID-19 (a few samples of this study predate the infection). Cell type and time point are not known. V usage is TRBV5-1 and J usage is TRBJ2-1, with a tentative D call TRBD1 (5 bases). Sequences were obtained from PBMCs or a T cell subset sorted from them (not recorded which). The CDR3 reads CASSLVPGNNEQFF. In DNA, the CDR3 is TGCGCCAGCAGCTTGGTGCCAGGGAACAATGAGCAGTTCTTC.